The T cell receptor (beta chain) described here comes from a study of cytomegalovirus exposure and HLA in healthy donors. Overall study context: An early release of data contained 75 million to 100 million unique TCRs, which came from HLA-typed donors. Findings of the study overall: A later analysis reported that several of the most significant clusters appeared to be linked to common viral pathogens, among them Epstein-Barr virus. In a later analysis, a missense DCLRE1C variant was linked to TCR beta V- and J-gene trimming. As was reported, the HLA-A and HLA-B alleles of most subjects were accurately predicted from TCR beta sequences.

It was with 60 Vbeta and 13 Jbeta primers that the PCR ran. Generated by immunoSEQ multiplex PCR, the TCRdb table keeps only in-frame clones and is missing some. This table has 140,000 to 150,000 clones, approximately 80% appearing once. This clone was seen only once. Its antigen is as yet unknown. V was trimmed by 4 bases and J by 5 bases, leaving 21 bases between them. This CDR3 contains 16 residues. In germline, CDR1 is SGHRS, CDR2 YFSETQ. The chain recombines TRBV5-1 with TRBJ2-5, with a possible D match to TRBD1 (7 bases). Input material: PBMCs. This clonotype was obtained from a male donor in good health and CMV-seronegative. DNA of the CDR3: TGCGCCAGCAGCCCAGGGGGGAGCGGATATATCGAGACCCAGTACTTC. Translation gives CASSPGGSGYIETQYF.